This T cell receptor (beta chain) came from a study of metastatic and nonmetastatic thyroid tumors. Looking at the study overall: The authors compared repertoires across blood and tumor or nodule tissue from malignant and benign thyroid patients.

Original processing methods: Clinicopathological groups of papillary thyroid cancer showed CDR3 differences that were used to build a distant-metastasis classifier. Through MiXCR, TCRdb re-clonotyped the PCR reads. The V and J calls were not made by the authors but by TCRdb's processing. The sample contains approximately 69,000 clones, 13% to 15% of which appear only once. No patient had received any treatment before thyroid surgery. Study-wide points: Relative to benign nodules, malignant thyroid tumors were reportedly characterized by significantly elevated TCR beta diversity in blood and tumor.

CDR3 length: 14 residues. The J segment lost 4 bases and the V segment lost 5 bases, leaving 3 bases of the junction unmatched. In germline, CDR1 is MDHEN, CDR2 SYDVKM. This clone was picked up many times. The antigen is undetermined. What was sequenced was blood. This chain connects TRBV28 to TRBJ2-3, with 10 bases lining up with TRBD2. The source is a male donor with papillary thyroid cancer or a benign thyroid nodule (not recorded which). Some clones in this sample may be carry-over from other donors' samples. The CDR3 nucleotides read TGTGCCAGCAGTCAGCGGGGGGGAGCAGATACGCAGTATTTT. It translates to CASSQRGGADTQYF.